The source of this TCR beta chain is a study of cytomegalovirus exposure and HLA in healthy donors. CDR1 is LGHNA and CDR2 is YSLEER in the germline V gene. V gave up 4 bases and J gave up 9 bases, with 16 bases separating them. CDR3 length: 14 residues. Whole-study findings and limits: It was 164 TCR beta chains that were listed as cytomegalovirus-associated. The records held CMV serostatus as the only immune exposure information.

Researchers ran the PCR with 60 Vbeta and 13 Jbeta primers. This table comes from immunoSEQ multiplex PCR, and its TCRdb copy is limited to in-frame clones, with some not included. This table has roughly 180,000 clones, roughly 83% appearing once. Regarding this clone: No antigen is known for it.

This chain connects TRBV4-3 to TRBJ2-1, with TRBD1 as a possible D gene (6 bases). The TCR was taken from a man aged 25-45 years in good health and CMV-seronegative. Sequences were obtained from PBMCs. CDR3 coding DNA: TGCGCCAGCAGCCCCCCCCACAGGGCTAGTGAGCAGTTCTTC. Its translation: CASSPPHRASEQFF.